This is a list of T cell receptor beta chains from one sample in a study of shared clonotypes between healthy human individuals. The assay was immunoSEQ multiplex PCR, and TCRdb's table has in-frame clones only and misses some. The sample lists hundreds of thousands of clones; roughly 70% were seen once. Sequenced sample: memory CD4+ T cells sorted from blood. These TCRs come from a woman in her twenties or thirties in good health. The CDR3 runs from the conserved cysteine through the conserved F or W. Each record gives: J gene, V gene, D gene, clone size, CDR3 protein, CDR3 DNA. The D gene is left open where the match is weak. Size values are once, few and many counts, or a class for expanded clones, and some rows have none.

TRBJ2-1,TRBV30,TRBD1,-,CAWSHSGQGAHEQFF,TGTGCCTGGTCTCACTCGGGACAGGGGGCCCATGAGCAGTTCTTC
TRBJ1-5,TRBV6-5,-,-,CASSRARNQPQHF,TGTGCCAGCAGTAGAGCCCGAAATCAGCCCCAGCATTTT
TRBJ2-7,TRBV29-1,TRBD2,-,CSVPGAGPYEQYF,TGCAGCGTCCCTGGAGCGGGACCCTACGAGCAGTACTTC
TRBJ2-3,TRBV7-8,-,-,CASSPGQLAGFLSFTDTQYF,TGTGCCAGCAGCCCGGGACAGTTAGCGGGATTCCTCTCCTTCACAGATACGCAGTATTTT
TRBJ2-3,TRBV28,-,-,CASSPLGGGYTQYF,TGTGCCAGCAGCCCGTTGGGGGGAGGATATACGCAGTATTTT
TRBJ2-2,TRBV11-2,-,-,CASSPVPLRGGELFF,TGTGCCAGCAGCCCCGTGCCTCTACGGGGCGGGGAGCTGTTTTTT
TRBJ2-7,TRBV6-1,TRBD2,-,CASSSGRAYEQYF,TGTGCCAGCAGTTCCGGGAGGGCCTACGAGCAGTACTTC
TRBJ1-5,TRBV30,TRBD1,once,CAWSDGTGSQPQHF,TGTGCCTGGAGTGACGGGACAGGGTCACAGCCCCAGCATTTT
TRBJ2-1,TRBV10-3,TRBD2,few,CATTVTSGRSGSYNEQFF,TGTGCCACCACCGTGACTAGCGGGAGATCGGGCTCCTACAATGAGCAGTTCTTC
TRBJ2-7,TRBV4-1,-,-,CASSRTTGAYEQYF,TGCGCCAGCAGCCGCACGACAGGAGCCTACGAGCAGTACTTC
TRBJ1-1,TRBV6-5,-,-,CASSYLSLDANTEAFF,TGTGCCAGCAGTTATCTTTCCCTGGACGCTAACACTGAAGCTTTCTTT
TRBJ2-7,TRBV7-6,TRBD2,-,CASSLGGGGGEQYF,TGTGCCAGCAGCTTAGGGGGGGGAGGAGGCGAGCAGTACTTC
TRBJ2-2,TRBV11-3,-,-,CASSIGHFNTGELFF,TGTGCCAGCAGCATCGGACACTTTAACACCGGGGAGCTGTTTTTT
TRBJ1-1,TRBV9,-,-,CASSEQGANTEAFF,TGTGCCAGCAGCGAACAGGGAGCGAACACTGAAGCTTTCTTT
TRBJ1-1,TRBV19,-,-,CASRYGGEDTEAFF,TGTGCCAGTAGGTATGGAGGTGAAGACACTGAAGCTTTCTTT
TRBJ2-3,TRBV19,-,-,CASSIGTDTDTQYF,TGTGCCAGTAGTATAGGGACAGACACAGATACGCAGTATTTT
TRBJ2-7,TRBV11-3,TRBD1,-,CASSQGTDFTGDEQYF,TGTGCCAGCAGCCAAGGGACAGACTTTACAGGTGACGAGCAGTACTTC
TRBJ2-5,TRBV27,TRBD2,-,CASRRLAGGPLKETQYF,TGTGCCAGCAGGAGACTAGCGGGAGGGCCTCTGAAAGAGACCCAGTACTTC
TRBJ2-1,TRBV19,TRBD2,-,CASSQAGGDEQFF,TGTGCCAGTAGTCAAGCGGGAGGTGATGAGCAGTTCTTC
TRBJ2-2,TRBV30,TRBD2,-,CAWNRLAGTGELFF,TGTGCCTGGAATAGACTAGCGGGCACCGGGGAGCTGTTTTTT
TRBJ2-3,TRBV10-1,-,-,CASSRTTSTDTQYF,TGCGCCAGTAGTCGGACGACAAGCACAGATACGCAGTATTTT
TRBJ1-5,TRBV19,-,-,CASNQQGNQPQHF,TGTGCCAGTAATCAACAGGGAAATCAGCCCCAGCATTTT
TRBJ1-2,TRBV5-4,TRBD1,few,CASSPGTALYGYTF,TGTGCCAGCAGCCCTGGGACAGCTCTATATGGCTACACCTTC
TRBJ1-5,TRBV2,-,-,CASSVNRPGMDQPQHF,TGTGCCAGCAGTGTCAACAGGCCGGGGATGGATCAGCCCCAGCATTTT
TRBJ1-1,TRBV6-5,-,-,CASSEEGTEAFF,TGTGCCAGCAGCGAGGAGGGCACTGAAGCTTTCTTT
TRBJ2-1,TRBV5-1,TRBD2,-,CASSLASGGYNEQFF,TGCGCCAGCAGCTTGGCGTCGGGAGGGTACAATGAGCAGTTCTTC
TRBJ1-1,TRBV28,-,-,CASSLRERGGNTEAFF,TGTGCCAGCAGTTTAAGGGAGCGGGGGGGGAACACTGAAGCTTTCTTT
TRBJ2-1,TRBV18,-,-,CASSPPSGQRAPSGLGSSYNEQFF,TGTGCCAGCTCACCACCCTCGGGACAGAGAGCGCCTAGCGGGTTGGGAAGCTCCTACAATGAGCAGTTCTTC
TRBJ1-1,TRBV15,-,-,CATSRDPDKISQAFF,TGTGCCACCAGCAGAGACCCCGACAAGATCTCTCAAGCTTTCTTT
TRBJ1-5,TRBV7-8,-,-,CASSLSGNQPQHF,TGTGCCAGCAGCTTATCGGGGAACCAGCCCCAGCATTTT
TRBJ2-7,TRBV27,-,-,CASSFRGREQYF,TGTGCCAGCAGTTTTCGAGGCCGGGAGCAGTACTTC
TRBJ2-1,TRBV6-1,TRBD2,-,CASSESGRERNEQFF,TGTGCCAGCAGTGAATCGGGGCGGGAGAGGAATGAGCAGTTCTTC
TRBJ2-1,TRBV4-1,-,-,CASSDREKQFF,TGCGCCAGCAGCGACCGGGAAAAGCAGTTCTTC
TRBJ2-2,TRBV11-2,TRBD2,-,CASSQKASGTNTGELFF,TGTGCCAGCAGCCAGAAAGCTAGCGGGACGAACACCGGGGAGCTGTTTTTT
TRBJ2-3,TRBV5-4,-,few,CASRSQGGTDTQYF,TGTGCCAGCAGATCCCAAGGAGGGACAGATACGCAGTATTTT
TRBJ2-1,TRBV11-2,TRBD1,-,CASSLEGQGNNEQFF,TGTGCCAGCAGCTTAGAGGGACAGGGGAACAATGAGCAGTTCTTC
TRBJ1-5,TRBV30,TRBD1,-,CAWSSGTGGSQPQHF,TGTGCCTGGAGTAGCGGAACAGGGGGCAGTCAGCCCCAGCATTTT
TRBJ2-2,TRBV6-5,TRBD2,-,CASSYFPGGPSGELFF,TGTGCCAGCAGTTACTTCCCGGGAGGGCCCTCCGGGGAGCTGTTTTTT
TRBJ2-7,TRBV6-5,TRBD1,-,CASSRGQGAYEQYF,TGTGCCAGCAGTAGGGGACAGGGGGCTTACGAGCAGTACTTC
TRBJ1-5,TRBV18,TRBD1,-,CASSADRDQPQHF,TGTGCCAGCTCGGCCGACAGGGATCAGCCCCAGCATTTT